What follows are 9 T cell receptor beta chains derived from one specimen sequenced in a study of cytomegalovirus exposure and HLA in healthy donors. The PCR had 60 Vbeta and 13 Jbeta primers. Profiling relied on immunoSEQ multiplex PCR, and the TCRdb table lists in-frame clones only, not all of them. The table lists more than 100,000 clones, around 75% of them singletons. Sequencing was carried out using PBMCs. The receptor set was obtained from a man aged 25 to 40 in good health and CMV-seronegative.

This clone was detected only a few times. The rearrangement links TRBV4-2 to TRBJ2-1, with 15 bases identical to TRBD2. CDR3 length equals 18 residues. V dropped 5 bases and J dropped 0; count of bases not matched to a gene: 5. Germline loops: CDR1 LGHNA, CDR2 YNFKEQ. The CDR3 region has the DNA TGTGCCAGCAGCTTGAGGACTAGCGGGGGGGCCTCCTACAATGAGCAGTTCTTC. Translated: CASSLRTSGGASYNEQFF.

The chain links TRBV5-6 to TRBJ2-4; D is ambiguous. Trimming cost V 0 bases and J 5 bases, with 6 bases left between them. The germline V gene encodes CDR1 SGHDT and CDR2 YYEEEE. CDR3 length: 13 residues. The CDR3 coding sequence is TGTGCCAGCAGCTTGGTAGATCAAAACATTCAGTACTTC. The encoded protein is CASSLVDQNIQYF. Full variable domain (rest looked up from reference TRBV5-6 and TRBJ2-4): DAGVTQSPTHLIKTRGQQVTLRCSPKSGHDTVSWYQQALGQGPQFIFQYYEEEERQRGNFPDRFSGHQFPNYSSELNVNALLLGDSALYLCASSLVDQNIQYFGAGTRLSVL.

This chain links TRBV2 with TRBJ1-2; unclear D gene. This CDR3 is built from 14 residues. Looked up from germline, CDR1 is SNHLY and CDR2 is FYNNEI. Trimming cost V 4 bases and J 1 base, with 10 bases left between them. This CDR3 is CASSGSGVNYGYTF. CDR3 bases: TGTGCCAGCAGTGGATCTGGAGTTAACTATGGCTACACCTTC. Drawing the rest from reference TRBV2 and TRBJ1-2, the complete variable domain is EPEVTQTPSHQVTQMGQEVILRCVPISNHLYFYWYRQILGQKVEFLVSFYNNEISEKSEIFDDQFSVERPDGSNFTLKIRSTKLEDSAMYFCASSGSGVNYGYTFGSGTRLTVV.

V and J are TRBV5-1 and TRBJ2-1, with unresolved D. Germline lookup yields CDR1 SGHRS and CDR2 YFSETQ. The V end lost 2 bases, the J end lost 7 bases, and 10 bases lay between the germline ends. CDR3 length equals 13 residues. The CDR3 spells CASSFLHWNEQFF. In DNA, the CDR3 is TGCGCCAGCAGCTTCCTTCACTGGAATGAGCAGTTCTTC.

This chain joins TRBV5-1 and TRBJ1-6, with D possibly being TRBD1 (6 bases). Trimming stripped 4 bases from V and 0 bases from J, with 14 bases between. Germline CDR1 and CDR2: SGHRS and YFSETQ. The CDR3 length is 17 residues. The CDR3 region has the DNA TGCGCCAGCAGCCCTTGGGGGCCGAGCTCCTATAATTCACCCCTCCACTTT. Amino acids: CASSPWGPSSYNSPLHF.

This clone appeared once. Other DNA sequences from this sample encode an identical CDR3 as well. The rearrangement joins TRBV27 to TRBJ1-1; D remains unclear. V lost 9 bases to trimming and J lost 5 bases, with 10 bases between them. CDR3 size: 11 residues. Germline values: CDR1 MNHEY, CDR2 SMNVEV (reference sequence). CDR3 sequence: CASRRGTEAFF. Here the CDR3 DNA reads TGTGCCAGTCGGAGAGGGACTGAAGCTTTCTTT.

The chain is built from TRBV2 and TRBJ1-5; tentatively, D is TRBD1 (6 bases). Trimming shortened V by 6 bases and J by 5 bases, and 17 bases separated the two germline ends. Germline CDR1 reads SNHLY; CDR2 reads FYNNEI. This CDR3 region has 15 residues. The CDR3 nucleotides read TGTGCCAGCAGGGGGCAACAGGGTAAGGATCAGCCCCAGCATTTT. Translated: CASRGQQGKDQPQHF.

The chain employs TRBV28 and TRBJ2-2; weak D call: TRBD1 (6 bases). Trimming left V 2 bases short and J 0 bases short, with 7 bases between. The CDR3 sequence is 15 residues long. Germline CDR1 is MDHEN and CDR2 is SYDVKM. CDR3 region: CASSLGQTNTGELFF. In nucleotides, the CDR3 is TGTGCCAGCAGTTTAGGACAGACGAACACCGGGGAGCTGTTTTTT.

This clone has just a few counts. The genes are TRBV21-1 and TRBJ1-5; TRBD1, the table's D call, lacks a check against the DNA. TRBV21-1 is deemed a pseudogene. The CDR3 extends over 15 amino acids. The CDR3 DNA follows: TGTGCCAGCATAAAACAGGGGCACGGAGATCAGCCCCAGCATTTT. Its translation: CASIKQGHGDQPQHF.